This T cell receptor beta chain was observed in a study of OX40 agonist ivuxolimab in advanced cancers. About the study: Every patient in dose escalation had hepatocellular carcinoma, melanoma, renal cell or head and neck cancer. With a range of 23 to 79, age averaged about 58 years, and about 82% were male.

With regard to this clone: The target antigen is unknown.

Study results and caveats: On average, a greater number of expanded clones characterised CD8+ T cells relative to CD4+. It was also the case that some nonresponders had low normalized T-cell clonal expansion.

CDR3 length equals 13 residues. The V end lost 2 bases, the J end lost 6 bases, and 10 bases lay between the germline ends. The germline V gene has CDR1 MNHNY and CDR2 SVGAGI (reference sequence). Libraries were prepared by immunoSEQ multiplex PCR; TCRdb keeps only in-frame clonotypes and omits some of them. The table includes about 75,000 clones, roughly 85% detected once. The chain couples TRBV6-6 to TRBJ1-1; D uncertain. Sequencing used CD4+ or CD8+ T cells sorted from blood, obtained in a trial of the OX40 agonist ivuxolimab. The TCR was taken from an adult with an advanced solid tumor such as melanoma, head and neck, liver or kidney cancer. The CDR3 nucleotides are TGTGCCAGCAGTTACGTTTTGGTTGCTGAAGCTTTCTTT. Translation: CASSYVLVAEAFF.